This is a list of T cell receptor beta chains from one sample in a study of regulatory T cells in long-lasting Graves disease. MiXCR, applied by TCRdb to the multiplex PCR reads, yields one record per CDR3 protein. The table records roughly 450,000 distinct CDR3 sequences, about 22% of them present only once. Material: peripheral blood mononuclear cells (PBMCs), obtained when the disease was refractory, from a patient treated with antithyroid drugs. The source of these receptors is a female donor with Graves disease. The CDR3 runs from the conserved cysteine through the conserved F or W. D genes are given only for firm matches. The size entry is marked missing in some rows and otherwise reads once, few, many or a size class.

TRBV11-2	TRBD1	many	TRBJ2-5	CASSGNRGETQYF	TGTGCCAGCAGCGGAAACAGGGGAGAGACCCAGTACTTC
TRBV28	-	many	TRBJ2-7	CASSTGVPYEQYF	TGTGCCAGCAGTACGGGGGTCCCATACGAGCAGTACTTC
TRBV6-1	-	-	TRBJ2-3	CASRPRGGRTDTQYF	TGTGCCAGCAGACCGAGGGGGGGGCGCACAGATACGCAGTATTTT
TRBV2	-	many	TRBJ2-1	CASSLLASKEGEQFF	TGTGCCAGCAGTCTACTAGCTTCCAAAGAGGGTGAGCAGTTCTTC
TRBV12-3/TRBV12-4	-	-	TRBJ2-7	CASSSSSGTYEQYF	TGTGCCAGCAGTTCTAGCTCGGGGACCTACGAGCAGTACTTC
TRBV20-1	-	few	TRBJ1-3	CSAIPPGRYSGNTIYF	TGCAGTGCTATACCTCCGGGAAGGTACTCTGGAAACACCATATATTTT
TRBV9	-	-	TRBJ1-6	CASSVGVELGLSLHF	TGTGCCAGCAGCGTCGGGGTCGAATTGGGATTGTCCCTCCACTTT
TRBV7-2	TRBD2	many	TRBJ2-1	CASSLLWQGGNEQFF	TGTGCCAGCAGCTTACTCTGGCAGGGAGGGAATGAGCAGTTCTTC
TRBV7-8	-	many	TRBJ2-7	CASSLQYEQYF	TGTGCCAGCAGCTTGCAGTACGAGCAGTACTTC
TRBV27	-	-	TRBJ2-1	CASTGGPSRPNEQFF	TGTGCCAGCACTGGCGGACCCAGCCGTCCCAATGAGCAGTTCTTC
TRBV3-1	TRBD1	-	TRBJ1-5	CASSQSTGGHQPQHF	TGTGCCAGCAGTCAATCGACAGGGGGTCATCAGCCCCAGCATTTT
TRBV6-1	TRBD2	few	TRBJ2-5	CASSNRLAGGPWKETQYF	TGTGCCAGCAGCAATCGACTAGCGGGAGGGCCATGGAAGGAGACCCAGTACTTC
TRBV7-6	TRBD1	many	TRBJ1-5	CASSRGAGVGQPQHF	TGTGCCAGTAGCAGGGGGGCAGGGGTAGGTCAGCCCCAGCATTTT
TRBV7-8	-	few	TRBJ2-7	CASSSIQGYEQYF	TGTGCCAGCAGCTCGATACAGGGTTACGAGCAGTACTTC
TRBV11-3	-	-	TRBJ2-2	CASSSYTAGELFF	TGTGCCAGCAGCTCATATACGGCCGGGGAGCTGTTTTTT
TRBV5-1	-	-	TRBJ2-3	CASSLAGWEDTQYF	TGCGCCAGCAGCTTGGCAGGATGGGAGGATACGCAGTATTTT
TRBV6-1	-	once	TRBJ2-3	CASSELGRGDTQYF	TGTGCCAGCAGTGAATTAGGGCGCGGGGATACGCAGTATTTT
TRBV10-3	-	-	TRBJ2-3	CASNGRESRTDTQYF	TGTGCCAGCAACGGAAGGGAGTCAAGGACAGATACGCAGTATTTT
TRBV24-1	-	-	TRBJ2-7	CATSDSLLGRRAEQYF	TGTGCCACCAGTGATTCCCTGCTGGGGCGACGAGCCGAGCAGTACTTC
TRBV2	-	many	TRBJ1-5	CASSGSDAQGPQHF	TGTGCCAGCAGTGGTTCGGATGCCCAGGGGCCCCAGCATTTT
TRBV29-1	-	-	TRBJ2-2	CSVLFNTGELFF	TGCAGCGTACTTTTTAACACCGGGGAGCTGTTTTTT
TRBV29-1	TRBD1	-	TRBJ1-5	CSPTGAFSPQHF	TGCAGCCCAACAGGGGCTTTCTCGCCCCAGCATTTT
TRBV28	-	many	TRBJ1-2	CASSQTGLGNGYTF	TGTGCCAGCAGTCAAACAGGGCTTGGCAATGGCTACACCTTC
TRBV5-1	TRBD1	few	TRBJ2-6	CASSPRPGTGAGANVLTF	TGCGCCAGCAGCCCCCGTCCCGGGACAGGGGCTGGGGCCAACGTCCTGACTTTC
TRBV7-2	TRBD1	-	TRBJ2-7	CTSSPQGDEQYF	TGTACCAGCAGTCCACAGGGGGACGAGCAGTACTTC
TRBV10-3	-	-	TRBJ2-2	CAISGNEANTGELFF	TGTGCCATCAGTGGTAACGAAGCGAACACCGGGGAGCTGTTTTTT
TRBV5-4	-	-	TRBJ2-5	CASSGTGRGETQYF	TGTGCCAGCAGCGGAACAGGGCGTGGGGAGACCCAGTACTTC
TRBV5-1	TRBD2	-	TRBJ2-5	CASTRTGTSGGARETQYF	TGCGCCAGCACGAGAACCGGGACTAGCGGGGGGGCCAGAGAGACCCAGTACTTC
TRBV11-2	-	many	TRBJ2-5	CASSFVRRETQYF	TGTGCCAGCAGCTTTGTAAGGCGGGAGACCCAGTACTTC
TRBV20-1	-	-	TRBJ2-7	CSARVRGYEQYF	TGCAGTGCTAGAGTTCGAGGGTACGAGCAGTACTTC
TRBV7-2	-	few	TRBJ1-1	CASSPFPNTEAFF	TGTGCCAGCAGCCCCTTCCCGAACACTGAAGCTTTCTTT
TRBV25-1	-	few	TRBJ2-7	CASSGSDYSYEQYF	TGTGCCAGCAGTGGCTCGGATTACTCCTACGAGCAGTACTTC
TRBV12-5	-	-	TRBJ2-7	CPTRGAPNEQYF	TGTCCGACTAGGGGGGCCCCTAACGAGCAGTACTTC
TRBV5-1	-	-	TRBJ2-1	CASSWGGGSSYNEQFF	TGCGCCAGCAGCTGGGGGGGCGGCAGCTCCTACAATGAGCAGTTCTTC
TRBV13	TRBD2	-	TRBJ2-3	CASSASTPSGVSDTQYF	TGTGCCAGCAGCGCCTCCACGCCTAGCGGGGTTTCAGATACGCAGTATTTT
TRBV6-5	-	few	TRBJ1-1	CASSYRQGSNTEAFF	TGTGCCAGCAGTTACCGGCAGGGGTCGAACACTGAAGCTTTCTTT
TRBV7-2	TRBD2	few	TRBJ2-7	CASSLITSGRDEQYF	TGTGCCAGCAGCTTAATAACTAGCGGGAGGGACGAGCAGTACTTC
TRBV29-1	-	many	TRBJ1-5	CSVGTADQPQHF	TGCAGCGTTGGGACAGCAGATCAGCCCCAGCATTTT
TRBV19	-	-	TRBJ1-1	CASSLARGEVNTEAFF	TGTGCCAGTAGTCTCGCACGAGGGGAGGTGAACACTGAAGCTTTCTTT
TRBV7-2	-	many	TRBJ2-7	CASSLVGRTYEQYF	TGTGCCAGCAGCTTAGTGGGACGGACCTACGAGCAGTACTTC
TRBV7-3	-	many	TRBJ2-5	CASSRGGGRQETQYF	TGTGCCAGCTCCCGCGGCGGGGGCCGACAAGAGACCCAGTACTTC
TRBV3-1	-	few	TRBJ1-5	CASSQDGGAYQPQHF	TGTGCCAGCAGCCAAGATGGGGGGGCTTATCAGCCCCAGCATTTT
TRBV15	TRBD1	few	TRBJ1-1	CATSSGQAGTEAFF	TGTGCCACCAGCAGCGGACAGGCTGGGACTGAAGCTTTCTTT
TRBV9	TRBD1	-	TRBJ1-1	CASSSTGAWNTEAFF	TGTGCCAGCAGCTCGACAGGGGCCTGGAACACTGAAGCTTTCTTT
TRBV2	-	many	TRBJ2-2	CASSVEGADTGELFF	TGTGCCAGCAGTGTAGAAGGGGCGGACACCGGGGAGCTGTTTTTT
TRBV6-1	-	-	TRBJ2-1	CASSPYGVSYNEQFF	TGTGCCAGCAGTCCCTACGGAGTCTCCTACAATGAGCAGTTCTTC
TRBV6-2/TRBV6-3	TRBD1	few	TRBJ2-5	CASSPPGQMGETQYF	TGTGCCAGCAGCCCCCCGGGACAGATGGGTGAGACCCAGTACTTC
TRBV6-1	-	-	TRBJ2-2	CASNRINTGELFF	TGTGCCAGCAACAGGATTAACACCGGGGAGCTGTTTTTT
TRBV7-2	-	many	TRBJ1-1	CASSLQWSTEAFF	TGTGCCAGCAGCTTACAGTGGTCCACTGAAGCTTTCTTT
TRBV2	TRBD2	many	TRBJ2-7	CASTSSGTGYEQYF	TGTGCCAGCACTTCTAGCGGGACGGGCTACGAGCAGTACTTC
TRBV11-2	-	-	TRBJ2-6	CASSVRRGSGANVLTF	TGTGCCAGCAGCGTTCGACGGGGCTCTGGGGCCAACGTCCTGACTTTC
TRBV4-1	TRBD2	-	TRBJ2-2	CASSPPGGSAGELFF	TGCGCCAGCAGCCCTCCGGGCGGGAGTGCCGGGGAGCTGTTTTTT
TRBV15	-	few	TRBJ1-3	CATSRDRTAGNTIYF	TGTGCCACCAGCAGAGACCGGACTGCGGGGAACACCATATATTTT